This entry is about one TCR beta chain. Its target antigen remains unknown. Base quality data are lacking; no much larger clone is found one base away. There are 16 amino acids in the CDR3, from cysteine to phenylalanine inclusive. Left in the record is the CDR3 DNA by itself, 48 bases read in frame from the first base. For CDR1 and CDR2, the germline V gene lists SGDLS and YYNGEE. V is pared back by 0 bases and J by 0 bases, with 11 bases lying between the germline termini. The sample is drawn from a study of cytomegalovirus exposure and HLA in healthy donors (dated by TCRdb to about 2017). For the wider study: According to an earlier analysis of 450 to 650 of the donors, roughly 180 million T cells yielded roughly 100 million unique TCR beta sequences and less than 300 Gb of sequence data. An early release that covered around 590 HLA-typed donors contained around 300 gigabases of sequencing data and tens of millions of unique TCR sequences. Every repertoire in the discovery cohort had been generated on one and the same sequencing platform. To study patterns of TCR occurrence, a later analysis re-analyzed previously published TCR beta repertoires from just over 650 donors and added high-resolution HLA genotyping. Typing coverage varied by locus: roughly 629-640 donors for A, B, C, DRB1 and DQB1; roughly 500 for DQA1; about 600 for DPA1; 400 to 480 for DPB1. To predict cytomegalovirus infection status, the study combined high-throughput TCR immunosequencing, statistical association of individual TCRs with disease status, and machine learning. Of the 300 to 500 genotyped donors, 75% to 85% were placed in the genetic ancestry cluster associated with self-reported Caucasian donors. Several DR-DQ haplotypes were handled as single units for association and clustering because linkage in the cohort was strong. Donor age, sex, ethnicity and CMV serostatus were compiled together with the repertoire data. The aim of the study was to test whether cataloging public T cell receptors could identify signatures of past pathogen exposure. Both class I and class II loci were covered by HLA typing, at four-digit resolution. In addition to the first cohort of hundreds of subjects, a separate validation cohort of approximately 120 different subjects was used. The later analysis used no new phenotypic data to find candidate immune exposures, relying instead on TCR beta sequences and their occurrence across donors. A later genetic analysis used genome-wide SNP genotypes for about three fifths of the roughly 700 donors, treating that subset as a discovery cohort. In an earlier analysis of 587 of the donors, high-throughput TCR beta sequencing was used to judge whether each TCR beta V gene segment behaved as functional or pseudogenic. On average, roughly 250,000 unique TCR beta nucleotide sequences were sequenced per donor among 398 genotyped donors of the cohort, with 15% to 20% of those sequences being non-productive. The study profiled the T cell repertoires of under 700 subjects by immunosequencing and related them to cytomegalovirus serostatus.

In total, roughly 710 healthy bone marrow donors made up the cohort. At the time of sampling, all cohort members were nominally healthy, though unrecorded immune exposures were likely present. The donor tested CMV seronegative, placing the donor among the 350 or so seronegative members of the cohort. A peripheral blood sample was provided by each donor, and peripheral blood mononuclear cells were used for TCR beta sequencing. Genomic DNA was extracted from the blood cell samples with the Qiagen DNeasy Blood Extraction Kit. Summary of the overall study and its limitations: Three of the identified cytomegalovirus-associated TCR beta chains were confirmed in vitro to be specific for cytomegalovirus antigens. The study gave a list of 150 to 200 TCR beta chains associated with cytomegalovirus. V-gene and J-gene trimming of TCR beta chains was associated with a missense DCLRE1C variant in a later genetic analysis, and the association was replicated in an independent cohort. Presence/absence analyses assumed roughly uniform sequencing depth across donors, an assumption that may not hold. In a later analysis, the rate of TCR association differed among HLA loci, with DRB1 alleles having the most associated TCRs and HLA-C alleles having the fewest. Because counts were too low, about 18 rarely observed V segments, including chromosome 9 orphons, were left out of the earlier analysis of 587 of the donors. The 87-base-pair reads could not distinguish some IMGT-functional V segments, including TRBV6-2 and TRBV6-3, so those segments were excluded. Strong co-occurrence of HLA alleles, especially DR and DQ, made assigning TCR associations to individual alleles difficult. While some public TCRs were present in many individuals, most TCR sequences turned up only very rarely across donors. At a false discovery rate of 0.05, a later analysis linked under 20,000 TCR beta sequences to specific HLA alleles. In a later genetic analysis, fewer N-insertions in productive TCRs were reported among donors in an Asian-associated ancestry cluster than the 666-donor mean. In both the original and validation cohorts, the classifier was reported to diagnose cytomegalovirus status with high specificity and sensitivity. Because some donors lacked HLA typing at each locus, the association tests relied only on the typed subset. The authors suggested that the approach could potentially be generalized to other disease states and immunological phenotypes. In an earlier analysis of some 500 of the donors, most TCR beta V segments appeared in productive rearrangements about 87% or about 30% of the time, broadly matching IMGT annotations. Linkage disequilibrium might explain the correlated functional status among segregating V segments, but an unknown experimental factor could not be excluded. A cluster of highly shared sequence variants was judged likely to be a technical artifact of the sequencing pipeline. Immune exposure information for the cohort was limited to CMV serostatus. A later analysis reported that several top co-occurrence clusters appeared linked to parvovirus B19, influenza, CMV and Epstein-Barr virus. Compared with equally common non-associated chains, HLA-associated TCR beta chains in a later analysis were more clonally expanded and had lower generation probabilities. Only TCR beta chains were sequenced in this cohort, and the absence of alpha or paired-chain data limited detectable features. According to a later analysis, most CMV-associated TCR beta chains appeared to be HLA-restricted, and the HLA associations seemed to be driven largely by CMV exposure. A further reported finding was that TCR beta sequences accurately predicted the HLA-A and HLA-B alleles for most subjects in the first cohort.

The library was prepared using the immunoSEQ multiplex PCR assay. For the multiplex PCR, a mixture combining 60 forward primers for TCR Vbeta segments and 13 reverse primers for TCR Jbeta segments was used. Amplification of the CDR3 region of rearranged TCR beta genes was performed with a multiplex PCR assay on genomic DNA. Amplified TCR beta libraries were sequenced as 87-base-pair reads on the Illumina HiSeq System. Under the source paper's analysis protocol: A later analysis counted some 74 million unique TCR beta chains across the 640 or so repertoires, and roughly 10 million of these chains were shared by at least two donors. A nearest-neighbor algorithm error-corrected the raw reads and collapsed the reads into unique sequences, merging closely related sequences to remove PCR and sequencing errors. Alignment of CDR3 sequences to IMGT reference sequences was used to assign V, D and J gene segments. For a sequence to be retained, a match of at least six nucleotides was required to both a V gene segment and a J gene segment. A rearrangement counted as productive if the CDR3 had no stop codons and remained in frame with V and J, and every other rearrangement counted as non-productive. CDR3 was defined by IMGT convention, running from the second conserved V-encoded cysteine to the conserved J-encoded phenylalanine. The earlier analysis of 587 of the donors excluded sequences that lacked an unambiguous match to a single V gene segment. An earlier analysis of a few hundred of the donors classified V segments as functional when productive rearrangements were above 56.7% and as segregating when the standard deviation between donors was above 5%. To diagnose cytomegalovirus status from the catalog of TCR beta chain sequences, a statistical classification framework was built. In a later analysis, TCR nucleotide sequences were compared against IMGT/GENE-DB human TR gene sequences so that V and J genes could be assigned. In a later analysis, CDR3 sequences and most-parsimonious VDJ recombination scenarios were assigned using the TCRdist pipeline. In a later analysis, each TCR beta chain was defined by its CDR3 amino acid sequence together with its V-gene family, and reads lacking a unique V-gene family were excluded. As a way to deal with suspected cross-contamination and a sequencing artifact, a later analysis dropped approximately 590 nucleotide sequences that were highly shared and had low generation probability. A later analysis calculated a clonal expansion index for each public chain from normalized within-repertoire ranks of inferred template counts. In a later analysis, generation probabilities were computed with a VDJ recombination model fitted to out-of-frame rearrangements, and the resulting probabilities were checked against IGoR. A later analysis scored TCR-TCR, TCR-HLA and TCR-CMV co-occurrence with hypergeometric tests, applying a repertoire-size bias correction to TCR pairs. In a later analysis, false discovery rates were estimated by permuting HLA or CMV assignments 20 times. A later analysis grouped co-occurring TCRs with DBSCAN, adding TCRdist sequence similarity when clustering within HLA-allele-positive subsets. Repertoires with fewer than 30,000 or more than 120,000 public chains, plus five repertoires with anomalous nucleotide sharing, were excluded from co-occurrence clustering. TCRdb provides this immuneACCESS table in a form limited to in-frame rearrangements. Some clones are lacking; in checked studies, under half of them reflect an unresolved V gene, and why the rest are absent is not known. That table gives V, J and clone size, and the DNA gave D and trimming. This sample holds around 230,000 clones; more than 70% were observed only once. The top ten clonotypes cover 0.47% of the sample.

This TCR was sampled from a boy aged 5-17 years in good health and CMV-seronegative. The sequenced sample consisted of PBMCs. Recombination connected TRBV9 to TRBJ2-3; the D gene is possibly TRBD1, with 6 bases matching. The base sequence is TGTGCCAGCAGCGTAGGGACAGCCTCTAGCACAGATACGCAGTATTTT. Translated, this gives CASSVGTASSTDTQYF.